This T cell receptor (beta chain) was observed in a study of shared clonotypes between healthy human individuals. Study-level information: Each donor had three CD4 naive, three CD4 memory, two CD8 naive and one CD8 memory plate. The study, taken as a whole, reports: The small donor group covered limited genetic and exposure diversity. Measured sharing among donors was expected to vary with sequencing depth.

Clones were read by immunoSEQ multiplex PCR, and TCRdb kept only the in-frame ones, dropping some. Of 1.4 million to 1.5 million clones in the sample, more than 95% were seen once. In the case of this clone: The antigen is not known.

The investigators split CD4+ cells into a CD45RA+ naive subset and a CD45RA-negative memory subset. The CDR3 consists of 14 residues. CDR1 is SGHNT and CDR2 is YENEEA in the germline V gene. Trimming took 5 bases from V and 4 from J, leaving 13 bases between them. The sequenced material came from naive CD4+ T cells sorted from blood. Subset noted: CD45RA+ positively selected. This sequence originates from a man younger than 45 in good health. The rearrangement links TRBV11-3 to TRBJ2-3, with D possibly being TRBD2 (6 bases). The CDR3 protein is CASSQTRDSDTQYF. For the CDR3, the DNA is TGTGCCAGCAGCCAAACACGGGACTCAGATACGCAGTATTTT.